The 13 T cell receptor beta chains reported below all come from one sample, sequenced in a study of naive and memory T cell subsets (dated by TCRdb to the late 2010s). The study described a robust, sensitive protocol for amplifying, sequencing and analyzing TCRs, using 3' ligation of a UMI-containing oligonucleotide to TCR cDNA. Receptor amplification or capture employed 5' RACE. Sequencing instrument: Illumina MiSeq. Four rounds of PCR, run with the SP2 primer together with nested alpha and beta constant region primers, were used to amplify the ligated cDNA. TCRdb took the public reads, trimmed them with fastp at Q25, ran MiXCR for clone calling and kept in-frame beta chains. CDR3 protein sequences are deduplicated, and each keeps its most common genes and DNA. For this sample the table gives tens of thousands of distinct CDR3 sequences, of which over 15% were detected only once. About 2.4% of the sample belongs to the ten largest clones.

The receptors originated from a female donor in good health.

This clonotype was seen ten or more times. This chain joins TRBV6-5 and TRBJ1-6, with 9 bases fitting TRBD1. CDR1 and CDR2 (germline): MNHEY, SVGAGI. The CDR3 sequence is 16 residues long. The J segment lost 9 bases and the V segment lost 2 bases, leaving 8 bases of the junction unmatched. The CDR3 region has the DNA TGTGCCAGCAGTTACGGGGACAGGGTAGTAGGTTCACCCCTCCACTTT. It codes for CASSYGDRVVGSPLHF.

The chain is built from TRBV7-2 and TRBJ2-4; D is possibly TRBD1 (6 bases). V was cut by 5 bases and J by 9 bases, with 23 bases left in between. CDR3 length equals 16 residues. Germline V gene lookup returns CDR1 SGHTA and CDR2 FQGNSA. CDR3 coding DNA: TGTGCCAGCAGCCACCGAACCGGGACAAATCATGGCATTCAGTACTTC. It yields the protein CASSHRTGTNHGIQYF.

The gene calls are TRBV18 and TRBJ1-2; TRBD1 matches 9 bases. Germline V CDR1 and CDR2: KGHSH, LQKENI. J gave up 6 bases and V 0 bases, and 5 bases lay outside the gene matches. The CDR3 totals 15 residues. The CDR3 nucleotides are TGTGCCAGCTCACCACCGGGACAGGGTTCCGATGGCTACACCTTC. As protein: CASSPPGQGSDGYTF.

This clonotype was detected many times. V gene TRBV20-1 combines with J gene TRBJ2-7; 7 bases map to TRBD1. Per germline, CDR1 DFQATT and CDR2 SNEGSKA (reference sequence). The CDR3 runs 19 residues. V dropped 6 bases and J dropped 2; count of bases not matched to a gene: 25. This CDR3 reads CSAQGPPPGQSGAPYEQYF. The CDR3 region has the DNA TGCAGTGCCCAAGGTCCACCCCCGGGACAGTCTGGTGCCCCCTACGAGCAGTACTTC.

This clonotype was seen many times. The CDR3 sequence is CSASHRNGVNTEAFF. DNA for the CDR3: TGCAGTGCTAGTCACAGAAACGGGGTGAACACTGAAGCTTTCTTT. The chain links TRBV20-1 to TRBJ1-1; no firm D call. This CDR3 has 15 amino acids. V was pared by 3 bases and J by 0 bases, with 14 bases between. The germline V gene encodes CDR1 DFQATT and CDR2 SNEGSKA (reference sequence).

This clonotype was observed a few times. The chain employs TRBV29-1 and TRBJ2-7; the D is unclear. Looked up from germline, CDR1 is SQVTM and CDR2 is ANQGSEA. V shed 4 bases and J shed 4 bases, with 14 bases lying between them. The CDR3 runs to 13 residues. CDR3 in DNA: TGCAGCGTTGTTGGGTCATCTGCGTACGAGCAGTACTTC. This codes for CSVVGSSAYEQYF.

About this clonotype: A much more abundant neighbour one base away suggests this may be a read error. V and J are TRBV4-2 and TRBJ1-2; D may be TRBD1 (5 bases). The germline V and J ends were trimmed by 0 bases and 9 bases, with 14 bases remaining between them. Germline V lookup: CDR1 LGHNA, CDR2 YNFKEQ. There are 14 residues in the CDR3. In DNA, the CDR3 is TGTGCCAGCAGCCAAGATGTCAAAGGGGTGCGCTACACCTTC. This codes for CASSQDVKGVRYTF.

The V call is TRBV5-1, the J call TRBJ2-5; no reliable D call. V lost 1 base, J lost 2 bases, and 18 bases lay in between. Germline V CDR1 and CDR2: SGHRS, YFSETQ. The CDR3 sequence is 17 residues long. Written as DNA, the CDR3 is TGCGCCAGCAGCTTGCGGCGTATTTCAGGTCCTCAAGAGACCCAGTACTTC. It translates to CASSLRRISGPQETQYF. Variable domain in full (rest from reference TRBV5-1 and TRBJ2-5): KAGVTQTPRYLIKTRGQQVTLSCSPISGHRSVSWYQQTPGQGLQFLFEYFSETQRNKGNFPGRFSGRQFSNSRSEMNVSTLELGDSALYLCASSLRRISGPQETQYFGPGTRLLVL.

This clonotype was counted ten times or more. The gene calls are TRBV20-1 and TRBJ2-1, with D uncertain. The V end was cut by 5 bases, the J end by 3 bases, with 14 bases between. Germline V CDR1 and CDR2: DFQATT, SNEGSKA (reference sequence). This CDR3 is built from 14 residues. CDR3 in amino acids: CSAPSPSNYNEQFF. The CDR3 DNA follows: TGCAGTGCTCCCTCCCCCTCTAACTACAATGAGCAGTTCTTC.

This clonotype was counted ten times or more. The chain links TRBV20-1 to TRBJ1-1; D call uncertain. Trimming pared 6 bases from V and 1 base from J, leaving 12 bases between. Germline-derived CDR1 and CDR2 are DFQATT and SNEGSKA (reference sequence). The CDR3 is made up of 13 amino acids. This CDR3 is CSAQGRTNTEAFF. CDR3 in DNA: TGCAGTGCCCAAGGGAGGACGAACACTGAAGCTTTCTTT.

The sample holds a few counts of this clonotype. The V call is TRBV6-5, the J call TRBJ2-7; D is undetermined. The V gene lost 2 bases and the J gene lost 0 bases, with 11 bases spanning the gap. Germline V gives CDR1 MNHEY, CDR2 SVGAGI. The CDR3 spans 15 residues. CDR3 sequence: CASSYGPSSSYEQYF. DNA of the CDR3: TGTGCCAGCAGTTACGGACCTTCGAGCTCCTACGAGCAGTACTTC.

This clonotype showed up many times. This chain connects TRBV20-1 to TRBJ1-5; possibly TRBD1 for D (5 bases). The CDR3 consists of 15 residues. The germline CDR1 and CDR2 sequences are DFQATT and SNEGSKA (reference sequence). V dropped 3 bases and J dropped 4 bases, with 16 bases sitting between them. The chain's CDR3 is CSARREAGRNQPQHF. The CDR3, as DNA: TGCAGTGCTAGGAGGGAGGCAGGGAGGAATCAGCCCCAGCATTTT.

This clonotype was counted ten times or more. V gene TRBV10-3 combines with J gene TRBJ2-1; TRBD2 matches at 8 bases. The V and J ends lost 3 bases and 11 bases, in that order; junction bases with no gene match: 3. The CDR3 is made up of 12 amino acids. CDR1 and CDR2 (germline): ENHRY, SYGVKD. CDR3 nucleotides: TGTGCCATCAGTGAAGGGACTAGAAAGCAGTTCTTC. This encodes CAISEGTRKQFF.